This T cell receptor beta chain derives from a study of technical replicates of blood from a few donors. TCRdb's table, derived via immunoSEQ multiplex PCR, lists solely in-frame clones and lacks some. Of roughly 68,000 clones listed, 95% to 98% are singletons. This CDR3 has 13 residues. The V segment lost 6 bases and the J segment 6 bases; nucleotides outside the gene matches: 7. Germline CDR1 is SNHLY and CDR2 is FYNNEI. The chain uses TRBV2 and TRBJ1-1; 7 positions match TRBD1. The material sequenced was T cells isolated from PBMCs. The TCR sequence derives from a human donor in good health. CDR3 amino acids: CASSQGTVPEAFF. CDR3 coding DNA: TGTGCCAGCAGCCAGGGGACAGTCCCTGAAGCTTTCTTT. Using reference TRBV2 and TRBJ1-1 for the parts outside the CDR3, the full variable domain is EPEVTQTPSHQVTQMGQEVILRCVPISNHLYFYWYRQILGQKVEFLVSFYNNEISEKSEIFDDQFSVERPDGSNFTLKIRSTKLEDSAMYFCASSQGTVPEAFFGQGTRLTVV.